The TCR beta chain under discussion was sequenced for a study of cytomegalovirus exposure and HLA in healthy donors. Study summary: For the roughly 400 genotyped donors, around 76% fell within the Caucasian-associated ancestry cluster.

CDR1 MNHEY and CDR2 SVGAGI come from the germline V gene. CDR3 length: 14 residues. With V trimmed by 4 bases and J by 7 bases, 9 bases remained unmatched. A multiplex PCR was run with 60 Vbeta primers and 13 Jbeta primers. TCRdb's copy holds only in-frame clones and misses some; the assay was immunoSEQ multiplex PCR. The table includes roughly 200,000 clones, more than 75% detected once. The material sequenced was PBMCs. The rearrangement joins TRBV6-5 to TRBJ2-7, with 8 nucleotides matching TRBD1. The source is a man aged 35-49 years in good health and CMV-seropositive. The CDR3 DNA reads TGTGCCAGCAGTTGGGACAGGTCCCCTCGGGAGCAGTACTTC. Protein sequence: CASSWDRSPREQYF.